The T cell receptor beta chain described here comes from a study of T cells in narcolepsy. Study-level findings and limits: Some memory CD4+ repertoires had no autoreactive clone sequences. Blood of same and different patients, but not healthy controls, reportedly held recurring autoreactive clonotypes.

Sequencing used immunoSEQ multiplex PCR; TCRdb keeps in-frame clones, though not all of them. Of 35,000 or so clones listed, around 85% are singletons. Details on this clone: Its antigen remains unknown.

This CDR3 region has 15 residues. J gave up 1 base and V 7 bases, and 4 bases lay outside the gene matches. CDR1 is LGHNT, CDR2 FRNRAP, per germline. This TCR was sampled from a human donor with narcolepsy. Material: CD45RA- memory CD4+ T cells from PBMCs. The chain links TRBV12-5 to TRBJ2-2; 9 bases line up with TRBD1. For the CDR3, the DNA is TGTGCTAGTGCTCCGGGACAGGGGAACACCGGGGAGCTGTTTTTT. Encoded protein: CASAPGQGNTGELFF.